The following is a TCR beta chain sequence with its context. This entry belongs to a study of blood T cell repertoires in COVID-19. At the level of the study: Sites across the United States, Italy and Spain contributed samples from acute and convalescent COVID-19. T cells, B-cell-depleted T cells, or PBMCs provided the cDNA or gDNA that served as material.

TCRdb's copy holds only in-frame clones and misses some; the assay was immunoSEQ multiplex PCR. The sample has about 23,000 clones, under 95% seen once. Trimming removed 3 bases from V and 2 bases from J; junction bases left unmatched: 5. The germline V gene has CDR1 ENHRY and CDR2 SYGVKD. The CDR3 sequence is 15 residues long. The chain uses TRBV10-3 and TRBJ2-3; 7 bases map to TRBD1. This TCR was recovered from a woman in her forties or fifties with active COVID-19. Sequencing was done on a sample of peripheral blood. The chain's CDR3 is CAISDRDSHTDTQYF. The DNA of the CDR3 is TGTGCCATCAGTGACCGGGACAGCCACACAGATACGCAGTATTTT.